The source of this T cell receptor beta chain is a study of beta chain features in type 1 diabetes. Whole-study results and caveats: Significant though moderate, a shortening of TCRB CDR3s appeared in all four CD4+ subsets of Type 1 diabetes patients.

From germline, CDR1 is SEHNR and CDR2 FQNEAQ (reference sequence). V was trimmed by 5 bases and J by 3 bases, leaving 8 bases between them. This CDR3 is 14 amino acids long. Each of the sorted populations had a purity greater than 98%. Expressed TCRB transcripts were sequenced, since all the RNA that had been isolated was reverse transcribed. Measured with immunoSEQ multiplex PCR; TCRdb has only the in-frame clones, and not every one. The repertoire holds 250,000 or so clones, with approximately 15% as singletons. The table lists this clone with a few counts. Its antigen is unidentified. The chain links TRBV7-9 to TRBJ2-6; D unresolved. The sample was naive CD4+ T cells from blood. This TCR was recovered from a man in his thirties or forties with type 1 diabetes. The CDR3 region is CASSISVGANVLTF. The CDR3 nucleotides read TGTGCCAGCAGCATATCAGTTGGGGCCAACGTCCTGACTTTC.